This T cell receptor beta chain is from a study of blood T cell repertoires in COVID-19. The overall study: The United States, Italy and Spain supplied acute and convalescent COVID-19 samples.

The CDR3 loop spans 19 amino acids. Trimming pared 4 bases from V and 0 bases from J, leaving 25 bases between. In germline, CDR1 is ENHRY, CDR2 SYGVKD. Authors' processing steps: Estimation of nucleated cell counts was performed using reference gene primer amplification. Sequencing used immunoSEQ multiplex PCR; TCRdb keeps in-frame clones, though not all of them. The DNA was the basis for D and trimming; V, J and clone size are from that table. The sample gives over 200,000 clones, about 88% of which show up once; about 4% is in the top ten. This clone occurred once. The gene calls are TRBV10-3 and TRBJ2-7, with a tentative D call TRBD1 (6 bases). Sequenced sample: PBMCs or T cells enriched from blood (not recorded which). This clonotype originated in a young woman who had been exposed to COVID-19. The CDR3 nucleotides read TGTGCCATCAGTGTTGGGCCCCCCGGTGACAGGTCCCCCTCCTACGAGCAGTACTTC. Translated: CAISVGPPGDRSPSYEQYF.